Listed below are T cell receptor beta chains from one sample, sequenced in a study of CD8 T cells in ankylosing spondylitis. TCRdb fed the 5' RACE reads into MiXCR, producing one record per CDR3 protein. The profile covers roughly 120,000 distinct CDR3 sequences, with roughly an eighth appearing a single time and approximately 3.1% taken by the ten largest. Sequencing was performed on blood, either unsorted or a sorted T cell fraction (not recorded which). The receptors were sampled from a female donor with ankylosing spondylitis or in good health (not recorded which). Each CDR3 is given with its conserved first and last residue. A D gene is named only where the DNA matches it firmly. The size field is filled for only some rows; it gives once, few, many or a size class.

many	TRBV7-9	-	TRBJ1-3	TGTGCCAGCAGCTCACAAGGAAACACCATATATTTT	CASSSQGNTIYF
-	TRBV20-1	TRBD1	TRBJ2-7	TGCAGTGCTAGAGGGGCAGGGGGCGTCGCTTCGTACGAGCAGTACTTC	CSARGAGGVASYEQYF
many	TRBV12-3/TRBV12-4	TRBD2	TRBJ2-2	TGTGCCGGAAAGCGGGACGTCGGGGAGCTGTTTTTT	CAGKRDVGELFF
many	TRBV6-2/TRBV6-3	-	TRBJ1-5	TGTGCCAGCAGGGAACATAATAATCAGCCCCAGCATTTT	CASREHNNQPQHF
many	TRBV4-1	-	TRBJ2-2	TGCGCCAGCAGCCAGCCCGTTGACGGGGAGCTGTTTTTT	CASSQPVDGELFF
-	TRBV30	-	TRBJ1-5	TGTGCCTGGAGTGTACCCGGGATGCCCCAGCATTTT	CAWSVPGMPQHF
-	TRBV6-2/TRBV6-3	TRBD2	TRBJ2-3	TGTGCCAGCATCTCCTTAGGACTAGCGGGAGACGTTGGTTTTCAGGATACGCAGTATTTT	CASISLGLAGDVGFQDTQYF
-	TRBV10-3	TRBD1	TRBJ1-1	TGTGCCATCAGATTGGACAGGATGAACACTGAAGCTTTCTTT	CAIRLDRMNTEAFF
-	TRBV3-1	-	TRBJ1-1	TGTGCCAGCAGCCAAGGAAGAGGGATAACTGAAGCTTTCTTT	CASSQGRGITEAFF
many	TRBV7-2	TRBD1	TRBJ2-3	TGTGCCAGCAGTTACAGGGGGTCCACAGATACGCAGTATTTT	CASSYRGSTDTQYF
-	TRBV20-1	-	TRBJ2-3	TGCAGTGCTAGAGATGGGGGCCTAAACACAGATACGCAGTATTTT	CSARDGGLNTDTQYF
many	TRBV10-3	-	TRBJ1-6	TGTGCCTCCTCCGACATGCAGGCAGATAATTCACCCCTCCACTTT	CASSDMQADNSPLHF
-	TRBV11-2	-	TRBJ2-5	TGTGCCAGCGGGGGTCTCGTACTAGCTGGTGGGGAAGAGACCCAGTACTTC	CASGGLVLAGGEETQYF
many	TRBV20-1	TRBD2	TRBJ2-7	TGCAGTGCTAGGGGGGGGACTAGCGTCAACGAGCAGTACTTC	CSARGGTSVNEQYF
few	TRBV27	-	TRBJ2-7	TGTGCCAGCAGTAAACTTGGCGGCTACTACGAGCAGTACTTC	CASSKLGGYYEQYF
-	TRBV5-1	-	TRBJ2-1	TGCGCCAGCAGCGGGTCGGGAACCTGGGGTGAGCAGTTCTTC	CASSGSGTWGEQFF
-	TRBV7-6	TRBD2	TRBJ2-7	TGTGCCAGCAGCTTAGTGGCCAGCGGGAGCTCCTACGAGCAGTACTTC	CASSLVASGSSYEQYF
large	TRBV7-6	-	TRBJ2-7	TGTGCCAGCAGCTTGATTAAGGACGAGCAGTACTTC	CASSLIKDEQYF
many	TRBV9	TRBD1	TRBJ1-5	TGTGCCAGCAGCGTAGGGACAGGGACGAGTCAGCCCCAGCATTTT	CASSVGTGTSQPQHF
few	TRBV12-3/TRBV12-4	TRBD2	TRBJ2-3	TGTGCCAGCAGTTCCAAGACTAGCGGGAGGCTCACAGATACGCAGTATTTT	CASSSKTSGRLTDTQYF
-	TRBV11-2	-	TRBJ2-1	TGTGCCAGCAGCTTAGATGGGACCGCGGGGACCTACAATGAGCAGTTCTTC	CASSLDGTAGTYNEQFF
-	TRBV7-9	-	TRBJ1-2	TGTGCCAGCAGCCTAGATGAGAGGGGTGTCGGCTACACCTTC	CASSLDERGVGYTF
many	TRBV20-1	TRBD2	TRBJ2-1	TGCAGCTTTAAATCTAGCGGGTACTCCTACAATGAGCAGTTCTTC	CSFKSSGYSYNEQFF
-	TRBV12-3/TRBV12-4	-	TRBJ2-1	TGTGCCAGCAGTTTAAAGCGGTCCTACAATGAGCAGTTCTTC	CASSLKRSYNEQFF
many	TRBV15	-	TRBJ2-1	TGTGCCACCAGCAGAGATGCCCCTCACTACAATGAGCAGTTCTTC	CATSRDAPHYNEQFF
-	TRBV19	TRBD1	TRBJ2-2	TGTGCCAGTAGTTCGGGACAGGTTCCATCCGGGGAGCTGTTTTTT	CASSSGQVPSGELFF
-	TRBV2	TRBD2	TRBJ2-3	TGTGCCAGCAGTGAGCGGGAGGGCCCAGATACGCAGTATTTT	CASSEREGPDTQYF
-	TRBV14	-	TRBJ1-3	TGTGCCAGCAGCCTAGGAGTCCCTGGAAACACCATATATTTT	CASSLGVPGNTIYF
many	TRBV12-3/TRBV12-4	TRBD1	TRBJ2-3	TGTGCCAGCAGTGGGACAGGTACAGATACGCAGTATTTT	CASSGTGTDTQYF
few	TRBV7-6	-	TRBJ2-3	TGTGCCAGCAGCTTGGGGCTACCTGGGGATACGCAGTATTTT	CASSLGLPGDTQYF
few	TRBV5-6	-	TRBJ2-3	TGTGCCAGCAGCTTGTACAGGGAGGGCACAGATACGCAGTATTTT	CASSLYREGTDTQYF
-	TRBV6-2/TRBV6-3	-	TRBJ1-1	TGTGCCAGCAGTTACTCTGTGTGGAGGACTGAAGCTTTCTTT	CASSYSVWRTEAFF
few	TRBV5-1	-	TRBJ2-1	TGCGCCAGCAGCTTGGCCGATGGGCGGGGAAGTAATGAGCAGTTCTTC	CASSLADGRGSNEQFF
-	TRBV2	TRBD1	TRBJ1-1	TGTGCCAGCACCCCGACAGGGGCAGCTTTCTTT	CASTPTGAAFF
few	TRBV5-6	TRBD2	TRBJ2-1	TGTGCCAGCAGCCTCAGACTCGCGGGGGGGTTTGAGAATGAGCAGTTCTTC	CASSLRLAGGFENEQFF